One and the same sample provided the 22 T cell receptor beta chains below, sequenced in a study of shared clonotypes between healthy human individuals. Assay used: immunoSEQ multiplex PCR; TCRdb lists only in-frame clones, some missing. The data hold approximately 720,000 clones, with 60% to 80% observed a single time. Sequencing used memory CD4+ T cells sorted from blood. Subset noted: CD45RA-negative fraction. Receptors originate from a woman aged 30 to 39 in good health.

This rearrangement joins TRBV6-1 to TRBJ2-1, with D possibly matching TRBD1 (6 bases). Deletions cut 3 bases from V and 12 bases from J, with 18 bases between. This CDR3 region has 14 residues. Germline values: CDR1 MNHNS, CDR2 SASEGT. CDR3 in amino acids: CASSDRQDTMRQFF. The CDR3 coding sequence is TGTGCCAGCAGTGATCGACAGGACACAATGAGGCAGTTCTTC.

CDR3 DNA: TGTGCCAGCAGCTTCCGGGACGGGAGGTACGAGCAGTACTTC. This codes for CASSFRDGRYEQYF. The genes are TRBV5-8 and TRBJ2-7; 7 nucleotides match TRBD2. This CDR3 region has 14 residues. J lost 4 bases, V lost 2 bases, and 6 bases had no gene match. CDR1 is SGHTS and CDR2 is YDEGEE in the germline V gene.

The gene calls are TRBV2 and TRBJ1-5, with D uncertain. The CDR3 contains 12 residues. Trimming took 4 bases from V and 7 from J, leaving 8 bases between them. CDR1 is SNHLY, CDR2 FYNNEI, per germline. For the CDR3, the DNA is TGTGCCAGCAGTGGGTTTGGACAGCCCCAGCATTTT. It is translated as CASSGFGQPQHF.

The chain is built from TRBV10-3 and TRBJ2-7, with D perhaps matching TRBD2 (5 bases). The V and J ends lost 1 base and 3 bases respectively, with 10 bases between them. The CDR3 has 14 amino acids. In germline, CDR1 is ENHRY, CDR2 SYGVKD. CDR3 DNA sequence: TGTGCCATCAGTGAGTGGTCGAGGGACTACGAGCAGTACTTC. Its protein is CAISEWSRDYEQYF.

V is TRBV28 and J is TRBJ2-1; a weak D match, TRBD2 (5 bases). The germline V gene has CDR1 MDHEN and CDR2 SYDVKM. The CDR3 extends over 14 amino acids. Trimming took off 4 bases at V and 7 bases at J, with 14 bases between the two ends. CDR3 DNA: TGTGCCAGCAGTTCGGCTACCCCGGGGAATGAGCAGTTCTTC. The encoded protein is CASSSATPGNEQFF.

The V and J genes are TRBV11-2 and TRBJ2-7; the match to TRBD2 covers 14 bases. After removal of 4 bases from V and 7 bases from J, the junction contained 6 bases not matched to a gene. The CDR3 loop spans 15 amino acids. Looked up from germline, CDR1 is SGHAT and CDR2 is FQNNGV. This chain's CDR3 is CASSSTGLAGAEQYF. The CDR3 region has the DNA TGTGCCAGCAGCTCTACGGGACTAGCGGGAGCTGAGCAGTACTTC.

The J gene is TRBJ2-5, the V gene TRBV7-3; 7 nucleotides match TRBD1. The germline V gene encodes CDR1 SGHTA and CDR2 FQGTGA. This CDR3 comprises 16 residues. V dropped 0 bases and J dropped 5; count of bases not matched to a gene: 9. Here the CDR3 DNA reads TGTGCCAGCAGCTTAACGGGTCCGACAGGGCAGGAGACCCAGTACTTC. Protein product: CASSLTGPTGQETQYF.

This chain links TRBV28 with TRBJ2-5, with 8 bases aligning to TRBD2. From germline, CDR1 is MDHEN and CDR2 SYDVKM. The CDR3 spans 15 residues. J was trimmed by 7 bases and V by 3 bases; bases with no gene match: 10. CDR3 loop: CASSFLSGAQRTQYF. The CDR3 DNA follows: TGTGCCAGCAGTTTCCTTAGCGGGGCCCAGAGGACCCAGTACTTC.

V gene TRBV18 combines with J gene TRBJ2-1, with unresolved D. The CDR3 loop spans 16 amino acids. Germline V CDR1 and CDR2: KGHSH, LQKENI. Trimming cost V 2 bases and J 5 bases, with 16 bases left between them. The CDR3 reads CASSPAINGRNNEQFF. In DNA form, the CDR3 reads TGTGCCAGCTCACCAGCAATTAACGGCCGAAACAATGAGCAGTTCTTC.

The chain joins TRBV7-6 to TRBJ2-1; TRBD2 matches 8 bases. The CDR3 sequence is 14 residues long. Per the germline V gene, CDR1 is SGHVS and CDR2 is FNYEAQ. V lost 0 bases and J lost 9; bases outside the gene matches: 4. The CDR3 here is CASSLAGLDGEQFF. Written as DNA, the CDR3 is TGTGCCAGCAGCTTAGCGGGACTAGATGGTGAGCAGTTCTTC.

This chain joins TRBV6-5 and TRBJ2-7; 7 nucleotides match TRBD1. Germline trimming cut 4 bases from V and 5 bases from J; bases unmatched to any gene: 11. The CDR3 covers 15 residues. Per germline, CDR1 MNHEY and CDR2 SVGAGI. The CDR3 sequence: CASSSTSDRSHEQYF. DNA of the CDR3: TGTGCCAGCAGTTCCACTTCGGACAGGTCCCACGAGCAGTACTTC.

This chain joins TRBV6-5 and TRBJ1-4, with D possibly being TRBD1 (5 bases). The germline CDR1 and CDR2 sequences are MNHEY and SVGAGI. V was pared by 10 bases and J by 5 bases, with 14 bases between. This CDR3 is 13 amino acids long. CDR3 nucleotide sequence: TGTGCCACTCTTTCCCGGGGGAATGAAAAACTGTTTTTT. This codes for CATLSRGNEKLFF.

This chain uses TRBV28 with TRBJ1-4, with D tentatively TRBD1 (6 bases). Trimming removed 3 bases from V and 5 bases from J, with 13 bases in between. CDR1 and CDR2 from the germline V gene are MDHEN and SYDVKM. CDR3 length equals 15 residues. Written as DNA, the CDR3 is TGTGCCAGCAGTTTCTTATCACAGGGAAATGAAAAACTGTTTTTT. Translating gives CASSFLSQGNEKLFF.

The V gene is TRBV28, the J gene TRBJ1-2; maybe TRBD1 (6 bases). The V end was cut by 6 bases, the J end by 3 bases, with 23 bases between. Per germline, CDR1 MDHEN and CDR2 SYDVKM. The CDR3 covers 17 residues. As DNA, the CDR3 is TGTGCCAGCAGACGACAGGCCACCCTCGATACCTACTATGGCTACACCTTC. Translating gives CASRRQATLDTYYGYTF.

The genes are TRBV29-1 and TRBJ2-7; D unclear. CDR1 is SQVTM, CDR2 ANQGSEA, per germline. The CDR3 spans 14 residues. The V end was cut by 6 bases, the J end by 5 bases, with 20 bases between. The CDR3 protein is CSVLGLKPWDEQYF. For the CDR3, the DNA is TGCAGCGTCCTAGGCTTGAAACCTTGGGACGAGCAGTACTTC.

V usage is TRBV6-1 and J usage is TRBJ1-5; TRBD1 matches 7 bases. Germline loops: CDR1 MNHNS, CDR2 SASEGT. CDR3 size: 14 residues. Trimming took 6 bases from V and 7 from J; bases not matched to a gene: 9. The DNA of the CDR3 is TGTGCCAGCAGCCCCTGGACAGGCGAACAGCCCCAGCATTTT. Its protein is CASSPWTGEQPQHF.

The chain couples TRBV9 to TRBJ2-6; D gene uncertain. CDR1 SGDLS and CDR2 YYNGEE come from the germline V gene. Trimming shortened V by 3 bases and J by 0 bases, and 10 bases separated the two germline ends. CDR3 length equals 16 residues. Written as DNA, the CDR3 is TGTGCCAGCAGCGGGAGAGTCCTCTCTGGGGCCAACGTCCTGACTTTC. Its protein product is CASSGRVLSGANVLTF.

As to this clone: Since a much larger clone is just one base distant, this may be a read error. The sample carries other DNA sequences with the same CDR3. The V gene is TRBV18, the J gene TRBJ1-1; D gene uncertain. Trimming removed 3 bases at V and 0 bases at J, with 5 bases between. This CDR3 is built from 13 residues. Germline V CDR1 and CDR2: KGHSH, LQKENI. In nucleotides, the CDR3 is TGTGCCAGCTCACCGGAGTTGAACACTGAAGCTTTCTTT. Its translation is CASSPELNTEAFF.

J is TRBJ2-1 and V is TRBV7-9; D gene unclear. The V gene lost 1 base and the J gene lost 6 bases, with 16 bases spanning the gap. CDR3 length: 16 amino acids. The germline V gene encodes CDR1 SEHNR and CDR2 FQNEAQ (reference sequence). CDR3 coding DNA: TGTGCCAGCAGCTTAGTTATAGGACGAGCGAGCAATGAGCAGTTCTTC. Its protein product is CASSLVIGRASNEQFF.

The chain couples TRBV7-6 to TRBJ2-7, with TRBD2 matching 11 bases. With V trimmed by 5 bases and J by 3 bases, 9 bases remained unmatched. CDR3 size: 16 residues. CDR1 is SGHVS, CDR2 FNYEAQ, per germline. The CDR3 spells CASSDRLAGPFYEQYF. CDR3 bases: TGTGCCAGCAGCGACCGACTAGCGGGGCCGTTCTACGAGCAGTACTTC.

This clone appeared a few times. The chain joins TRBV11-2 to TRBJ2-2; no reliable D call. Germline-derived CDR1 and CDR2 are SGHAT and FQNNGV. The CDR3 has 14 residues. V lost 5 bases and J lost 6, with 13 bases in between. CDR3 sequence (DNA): TGTGCCAGCAGCCTCAGTGGCAGTTCCGGGGAGCTGTTTTTT. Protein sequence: CASSLSGSSGELFF.

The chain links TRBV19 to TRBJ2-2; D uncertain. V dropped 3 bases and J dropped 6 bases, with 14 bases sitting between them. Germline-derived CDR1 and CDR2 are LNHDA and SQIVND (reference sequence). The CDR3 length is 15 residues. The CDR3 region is CASSMRSPPAGELFF. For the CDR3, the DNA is TGTGCCAGTAGTATGCGGAGCCCCCCCGCCGGGGAGCTGTTTTTT.